These T cell receptor beta chains were read from a single sample in a study of T cell responses to AZD1222 COVID-19 vaccine. Sequencing used immunoSEQ multiplex PCR; TCRdb keeps in-frame clones, though not all of them. The sample records 160,000 or so clones, less than 95% being singletons. The sequences come from peripheral blood, collected on day 0 of AZD1222 vaccination. Receptors originate from an adult in good health. CDR3s include the opening cysteine and the closing phenylalanine or tryptophan. A D gene is named only where the DNA matches it firmly. Clone size is shown for a subset of rows, as once, few, many or a class of expanded clone.

clone size,D gene,V gene,J gene,CDR3 protein,CDR3 DNA
NA,TRBD2,TRBV7-3,TRBJ2-3,CASSLGLGGTDTQYF,TGTGCCAGCAGCCTGGGACTAGGAGGCACAGATACGCAGTATTTT
NA,NA,TRBV12-3/TRBV12-4,TRBJ1-4,CASSFNRAEKLFF,TGTGCCAGCAGTTTTAACAGGGCTGAAAAACTGTTTTTT
NA,NA,TRBV4-2,TRBJ2-3,CASSQGFQGMTTDTQYF,TGTGCCAGCAGCCAAGGTTTCCAGGGTATGACTACCGATACGCAGTATTTT
NA,NA,TRBV30,TRBJ1-1,CAWRVGGNTEAFF,TGTGCCTGGAGGGTGGGGGGGAACACTGAAGCTTTCTTT
NA,NA,TRBV19,TRBJ2-2,CASRSGTSTGELFF,TGTGCCAGTAGATCCGGGACAAGCACCGGGGAGCTGTTTTTT
NA,NA,TRBV5-5,TRBJ1-1,CASRPLARMNTEAFF,TGTGCCAGCAGGCCCCTCGCCCGAATGAACACTGAAGCTTTCTTT
NA,NA,TRBV11-1,TRBJ1-1,CASSLDGEAFF,TGTGCCAGCAGCTTAGATGGGGAAGCTTTCTTT
few,NA,TRBV5-6,TRBJ2-7,CASSLSIVTYEQYF,TGTGCCAGCAGCTTGAGCATCGTTACCTACGAGCAGTACTTC
NA,NA,TRBV18,TRBJ1-4,CASSPGLAEKLFF,TGTGCCAGCTCACCAGGCTTGGCGGAAAAACTGTTTTTT
NA,NA,TRBV6-5,TRBJ2-1,CASSMTGTGSNEQFF,TGTGCCAGCAGTATGACAGGGACTGGGAGCAATGAGCAGTTCTTC
few,TRBD1,TRBV11-3,TRBJ2-2,CASSSNRDRVFPGELFF,TGTGCCAGCAGCTCCAACCGGGACAGGGTTTTTCCCGGGGAGCTGTTTTTT
NA,NA,TRBV3-1/TRBV3-2,TRBJ1-1,CASSNGKEKAFF,TGTGCCAGCAGCAACGGCAAAGAAAAAGCTTTCTTT
NA,NA,TRBV2,TRBJ1-6,CATTGGNDNSPLHF,TGTGCCACCACGGGAGGGAACGATAATTCACCCCTCCACTTT
once,TRBD1,TRBV7-9,TRBJ1-4,CASSLVDNRGWATNEKLFF,TGTGCCAGCAGCTTAGTCGACAACAGGGGATGGGCAACTAATGAAAAACTGTTTTTT
NA,NA,TRBV28,TRBJ1-5,CASSSLITPQHF,TGTGCCAGCAGTTCCCTAATTACGCCCCAGCATTTT
NA,NA,TRBV28,TRBJ1-5,CASRAPHGQPQHF,TGTGCCAGCCGGGCCCCCCACGGGCAGCCCCAGCATTTT
NA,TRBD1,TRBV9,TRBJ2-7,CASSVGAGQGAYEQYF,TGTGCCAGCAGCGTAGGCGCAGGACAGGGTGCCTACGAGCAGTACTTC
NA,NA,TRBV6-2/TRBV6-3,TRBJ2-3,CASSYSSVIDSLDTQYF,TGTGCCAGCAGTTACTCGTCTGTTATCGACAGCTTAGATACGCAGTATTTT